This T cell receptor beta chain was recorded in a study of blood T cell repertoires in COVID-19. Overall study context: COVID-19 samples from acute and convalescent phases originated in the United States, Italy and Spain. From T cells, B-cell-depleted T cells, or PBMCs came the material, which was cDNA or gDNA.

The J segment lost 5 bases and the V segment lost 4 bases, leaving 7 bases of the junction unmatched. Germline lookup yields CDR1 SEHNR and CDR2 FQNEAQ (reference sequence). The CDR3 is 14 amino acids. Authors' methods: Amplifying reference gene primers gave estimates of nucleated cell counts. The repertoire was sequenced with immunoSEQ multiplex PCR; TCRdb's copy has only in-frame clones and lacks some. V and J calls and clone size are as listed in that table; D and trimming were resolved from the DNA. The sample comprises about 340,000 clones, 80% to 90% of which are singletons, and around 3% rests with the top ten.

The TCR was taken from a young man with active or convalescent COVID-19. The chain is built from TRBV7-9 and TRBJ2-7, with TRBD1 matching 8 bases. The sequenced material came from peripheral blood. The CDR3 nucleotides are TGTGCCAGCAGCTGGACAGGGATGGCCGACGAGCAGTACTTC. Its translation is CASSWTGMADEQYF.